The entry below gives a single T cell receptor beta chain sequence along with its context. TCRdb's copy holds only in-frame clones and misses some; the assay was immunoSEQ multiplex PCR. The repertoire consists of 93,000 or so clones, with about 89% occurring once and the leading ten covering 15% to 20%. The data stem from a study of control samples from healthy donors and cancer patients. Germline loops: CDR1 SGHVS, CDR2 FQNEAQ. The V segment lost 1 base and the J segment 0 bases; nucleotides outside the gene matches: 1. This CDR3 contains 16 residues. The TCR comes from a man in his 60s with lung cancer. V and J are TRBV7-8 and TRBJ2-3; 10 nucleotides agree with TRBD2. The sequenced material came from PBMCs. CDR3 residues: CASSLELAGSTDTQYF. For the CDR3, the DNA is TGTGCCAGCAGCTTAGAACTAGCGGGGAGCACAGATACGCAGTATTTT.